Sequencing of this TCR beta chain was carried out in a study of T cell responses to AZD1222 COVID-19 vaccine. CDR3 length equals 14 residues. V was cut by 5 bases and J by 5 bases, with 15 bases left in between. The germline V gene encodes CDR1 SGHVS and CDR2 FQNEAQ. Sequencing used immunoSEQ multiplex PCR; TCRdb keeps in-frame clones, though not all of them. Found here are about 100,000 clones, more than 75% of them singletons; the top ten hold under 4.5%. The clonotype originates from an adult in good health. Sample: peripheral blood, taken on day 0 of MenACWY control vaccination. The genes are TRBV7-8 and TRBJ1-1; tentative D call: TRBD1 (5 bases). In DNA, the CDR3 is TGTGCCAGCAGCCCCGATGGGGGTATGACTGAAGCTTTCTTT. Protein sequence: CASSPDGGMTEAFF.